This TCR beta chain was profiled in a study of blood T cell repertoires in COVID-19 (dated by TCRdb to the early 2020s). Describing the broader study: Samples covering the acute and convalescent phases of COVID-19 were provided by collaborators in the United States, Italy and Spain. Where available, HLA class I and class II types were taken from metadata supplied by the sample provider and were not determined by assay-based typing. Deeply sampled blood TCRbeta repertoires from subjects exposed to, actively infected with, or recovered from COVID-19 were included in the dataset. The repertoires were made available in a free public database intended to serve as a resource for research on the immune response to SARS-CoV-2. Samples were obtained from the ongoing ImmuneRACE study (first 160 participants) and from approximately 1,200 subjects provided by 6 global collaborators. Sample metadata almost always included a de-identified subject ID, COVID-19 status, age in years and sex. The material from the prospective study consisted of cDNA or gDNA derived from T cells, B-cell-depleted T cells, or PBMCs.

CDR1 SSHAT and CDR2 FNYEAQ were looked up in the germline V gene (reference sequence). The CDR3 starts with the cysteine, ends with the phenylalanine, and has 15 residues. Just the 45-base CDR3 DNA is kept, in frame starting at base 1. TCRbeta CDR3 regions were amplified from genomic DNA by means of the immunoSEQ Assay, a bias-controlled multiplex PCR. The source study handled its data this way. The number of nucleated cells in each sample was estimated by amplification of reference gene primers within the assay. To quantify the absolute abundance of each unique TCRbeta CDR3 rearrangement, sequence reads were collapsed and filtered. Productive Simpson clonality was computed per sample as the square root of Simpson's diversity index over productive rearrangements. Not all clones reach the TCRdb copy of this immuneACCESS table, which keeps in-frame sequences only. Checked studies attribute under half of the gap to unresolved V genes and leave the rest unexplained. Clone size and the V and J calls come from that table; the DNA yielded D and trimming. The sample includes 110,000 or so clones, with approximately 89% observed a single time. The ten most abundant clones make up 5% to 6.5% of the sample.

On this clone itself: Its antigen specificity is not known. Its ends do not fully match the called genes, so a read error is possible.

At one collaborating source in Seattle, patients were enrolled during active infection and were followed longitudinally through the course of disease. The collaborating institutions used their own protocols to collect whole blood in K2EDTA tubes. For TCRbeta analysis, collaborator samples were shipped as frozen whole blood, as isolated PBMCs, or as DNA extracted from either sample type. On the study overall, not on this receptor specifically: Clinical and demographic metadata were provided uncurated, with the amount varying by source and participant.

Sequenced: peripheral blood. The chain couples TRBV7-7 to TRBJ2-1; a stretch of 8 junction bases matches TRBD2. The sequence came from a woman between 55 and 75 years old with COVID-19, enrolled during active disease. The DNA sequence reads TGTGCTAGCAGCTCGGGGACTAGCTCCTACAATGAGCAGTTCTTC. It translates to CASSSGTSSYNEQFF.